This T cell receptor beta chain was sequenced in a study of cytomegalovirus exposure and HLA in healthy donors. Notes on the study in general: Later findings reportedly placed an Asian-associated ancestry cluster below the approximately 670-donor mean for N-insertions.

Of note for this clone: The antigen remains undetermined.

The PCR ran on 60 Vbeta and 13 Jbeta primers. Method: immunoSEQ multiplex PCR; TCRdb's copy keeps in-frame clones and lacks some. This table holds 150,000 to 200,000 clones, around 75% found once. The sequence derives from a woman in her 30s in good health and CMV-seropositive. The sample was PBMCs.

Here the CDR3 DNA reads TGCAGCGTTAAACTAGCGGTAAGCTCCTACGAGCAGTACTTC. This codes for CSVKLAVSSYEQYF. V gene TRBV29-1 combines with J gene TRBJ2-7, with 8 bases lining up with TRBD2. The CDR3 contains 14 residues. V was pared by 5 bases and J by 0 bases, with 6 bases of the junction left unmatched. Germline values: CDR1 SQVTM, CDR2 ANQGSEA.